These 31 T cell receptor beta chains were all obtained from the same sample, sequenced in a study of T cells in Graves' hyperthyroidism and ophthalmopathy. The TCR beta CDR3 regions underwent amplification using RNA transcripts as the source. The HTBI set primed first-round TCR CDR3 RT-PCR. Each CDR3 protein gets one entry after TCRdb re-called the multiplex PCR reads with MiXCR. The table shows over 350,000 distinct CDR3 sequences, with over 11% occurring only once. The specimen sequenced was blood. Every receptor here comes from a man aged 50-60 years with Graves' ophthalmopathy.

There are many counts of this clonotype. J is TRBJ2-1 and V is TRBV4-1; TRBD1 might be the D (6 bases). CDR1 and CDR2 from the germline V gene are MGHRA and YSYEKL. Trimming shortened V by 6 bases and J by 3 bases, and 15 bases separated the two germline ends. The CDR3 sequence is 15 residues long. The DNA for the CDR3 is TGCGCCAGCAGGTACAGGGTGTCAGGCTACAATGAGCAGTTCTTC. Its protein product is CASRYRVSGYNEQFF.

The chain is built from TRBV19 and TRBJ2-3, with a possible D match to TRBD2 (6 bases). The CDR3 is 14 amino acids. In germline, CDR1 is LNHDA, CDR2 SQIVND (reference sequence). The V end was cut by 7 bases, the J end by 5 bases, with 16 bases between. The CDR3 loop reads CASNRGTRGDTQYF. The CDR3 DNA reads TGTGCCAGTAACCGGGGGACGCGCGGAGATACGCAGTATTTT.

This clonotype showed up just a few times. The chain has TRBV9 and TRBJ2-3; the D gene is possibly TRBD2 (6 bases). V was cut by 0 bases and J by 3 bases, with 11 bases left in between. Germline lookup yields CDR1 SGDLS and CDR2 YYNGEE. The CDR3 is made up of 15 amino acids. The chain's CDR3 is CASSVGWEATDTQYF. The CDR3 nucleotides are TGTGCCAGCAGCGTAGGGTGGGAGGCTACAGATACGCAGTATTTT.

This clonotype was detected a few times. The chain joins TRBV5-5 to TRBJ1-1; D gene unclear. The germline V and J ends were trimmed by 2 bases and 3 bases, with 20 bases remaining between them. The germline V gene encodes CDR1 SGHKS and CDR2 YYEKEE (reference sequence). This CDR3 has 17 amino acids. CDR3 region: CASSFSAHDESHTEAFF. In nucleotides, the CDR3 is TGTGCCAGCAGCTTTAGTGCCCATGACGAATCACACACTGAAGCTTTCTTT.

This clonotype was seen at least ten times. As DNA, the CDR3 is TGCGCCAGCAGCTTGGCCACGGGGGCTTATAATGAAAAACTGTTTTTT. Protein product: CASSLATGAYNEKLFF. The rearrangement uses TRBV5-1 and TRBJ1-4, with D perhaps TRBD1 (6 bases). The CDR3 loop spans 16 amino acids. Trimming left V 0 bases short and J 4 bases short, with 13 bases between. The germline gives CDR1 SGHRS, CDR2 YFSETQ. The complete variable domain, with remaining parts taken from reference TRBV5-1 and TRBJ1-4, reads KAGVTQTPRYLIKTRGQQVTLSCSPISGHRSVSWYQQTPGQGLQFLFEYFSETQRNKGNFPGRFSGRQFSNSRSEMNVSTLELGDSALYLCASSLATGAYNEKLFFGSGTQLSVL.

This clonotype was detected many times. This chain joins TRBV24-1 and TRBJ2-1, with D perhaps matching TRBD2 (6 bases). Germline CDR1 reads KGHDR; CDR2 reads SFDVKD. V was shortened by 4 bases and J by 4 bases, with 16 bases between the two germline ends. CDR3 length: 16 amino acids. The CDR3 DNA reads as TGTGCCACCAGTGAACGCCCCCTGCGGGATTACAATGAGCAGTTCTTC. Amino acid sequence: CATSERPLRDYNEQFF.

This clonotype was found many times. This chain joins TRBV12-5 and TRBJ2-3; the match to TRBD2 covers 14 bases. Looked up from germline, CDR1 is LGHNT and CDR2 is FRNRAP. V gave up 0 bases and J gave up 5 bases; unmatched junction bases: 7. This CDR3 is 18 amino acids long. CDR3 bases: TGTGCTAGTGGTTTGGTAGTTGGGACTAGCGGGAGTGGAGATACGCAGTATTTT. Protein: CASGLVVGTSGSGDTQYF.

This clonotype was detected ten times or more. J is TRBJ2-1 and V is TRBV6-2 or TRBV6-3, with unresolved D. The ends were cut back, 5 bases at V and 5 bases at J, with 7 bases in the middle. The CDR3 covers 12 residues. Looked up from germline, CDR1 is MNHEY and CDR2 is SVGEGT. The CDR3 protein is CASSTVDNEQFF. The CDR3, as DNA: TGTGCCAGCAGTACGGTGGACAATGAGCAGTTCTTC.

This clonotype was observed at least ten times. The chain employs TRBV5-1 and TRBJ2-7, with 9 positions matching TRBD1. CDR1 and CDR2 (germline): SGHRS, YFSETQ. There are 14 residues in the CDR3. V was clipped by 6 bases and J by 1 base; unmatched bases: 5. The CDR3 sequence: CASKAGQGSYEQYF. For the CDR3, the DNA is TGCGCCAGCAAGGCGGGACAGGGATCCTACGAGCAGTACTTC. The full variable domain, completed using reference TRBV5-1 and TRBJ2-7, is KAGVTQTPRYLIKTRGQQVTLSCSPISGHRSVSWYQQTPGQGLQFLFEYFSETQRNKGNFPGRFSGRQFSNSRSEMNVSTLELGDSALYLCASKAGQGSYEQYFGPGTRLTVT.

This clonotype was seen ten or more times. The genes are TRBV19 and TRBJ1-1; D gene unclear. The V end was cut by 2 bases, the J end by 6 bases, with 13 bases between. The CDR3 totals 14 residues. The germline V gene encodes CDR1 LNHDA and CDR2 SQIVND (reference sequence). The DNA for the CDR3 is TGTGCCAGTAGTATAAGTGTGTTTGGTCCTGAAGCTTTCTTT. This codes for CASSISVFGPEAFF.

This clonotype occurred many times. The CDR3 reads CASSRGSYNEQFF. In DNA form, the CDR3 reads TGTGCCAGCAGCCGAGGGAGTTACAATGAGCAGTTCTTC. The J gene is TRBJ2-1, the V gene TRBV3-1, with a tentative D call TRBD2 (5 bases). Trimming took off 4 bases at V and 4 bases at J, with 8 bases between the two ends. The CDR3 loop spans 13 amino acids. The germline V gene has CDR1 LGHDT and CDR2 YNNKEL (reference sequence).

This clonotype has ten or more counts. The genes are TRBV27 and TRBJ1-1; D not certain. The CDR3 runs to 12 residues. V shed 4 bases and J shed 9 bases, with 12 bases lying between them. Germline V gene sequence: CDR1 MNHEY, CDR2 SMNVEV (reference sequence). Here the CDR3 reads CASSSTGGKAFF. CDR3 bases: TGTGCCAGCAGTTCGACCGGAGGGAAAGCTTTCTTT.

This clonotype was detected many times. The chain is built from TRBV2 and TRBJ2-5; 7 positions match TRBD1. The CDR3 sequence is 17 residues long. Per the germline V gene, CDR1 is SNHLY and CDR2 is FYNNEI. V dropped 4 bases and J dropped 2; count of bases not matched to a gene: 13. CDR3 bases: TGTGCCAGCAGTGTATTCCCCGGGACAGAGACTCAAGAGACCCAGTACTTC. Its protein product is CASSVFPGTETQETQYF.

This clonotype was recorded at least ten times. The chain links TRBV18 to TRBJ2-3; D unresolved. CDR3 length: 15 residues. The germline gives CDR1 KGHSH, CDR2 LQKENI. Trimming left V 3 bases short and J 0 bases short, with 10 bases between. The chain's CDR3 is CASSPVRSSTDTQYF. CDR3 nucleotide sequence: TGTGCCAGCTCACCTGTCCGCTCTAGCACAGATACGCAGTATTTT.

The V and J genes are TRBV20-1 and TRBJ2-1, with 9 bases that match TRBD2. The germline V gene encodes CDR1 DFQATT and CDR2 SNEGSKA (reference sequence). The CDR3 is 15 residues long. V shed 3 bases, J shed 7 bases, and the junction held 10 bases outside the gene matches. The CDR3 nucleotides are TGCAGTGCTAGCATACCTAGCGGGGATTATAATGAGCAGTTCTTC. It codes for CSASIPSGDYNEQFF.

The chain has TRBV28 and TRBJ1-2; tentative D call: TRBD1 (5 bases). Germline V gene lookup returns CDR1 MDHEN and CDR2 SYDVKM. V shed 6 bases and J shed 8 bases, with 13 bases lying between them. This CDR3 has 12 amino acids. The CDR3 loop reads CASRWDPQGYTF. Written as DNA, the CDR3 is TGTGCCAGCAGGTGGGACCCGCAAGGCTACACCTTC.

This clonotype was counted between two and nine times. This may stem from a read error, because a much larger clone lies one nucleotide away. The rearrangement joins TRBV2 to TRBJ1-2; 10 bases agree with TRBD1. Germline lookup yields CDR1 SNHLY and CDR2 FYNNEI. This CDR3 is built from 14 residues. The DNA of the CDR3 is TGTGCCAGCAGTGAAAGAGGGACAGGGGACGGCTGCACCTTC. Translated, it gives CASSERGTGDGCTF.

At least ten counts were recorded for this clonotype. This sequence joins TRBV20-1 and TRBJ2-6; tentative D call: TRBD2 (6 bases). The CDR3 is 14 amino acids. V was cut by 3 bases and J by 4 bases, with 10 bases left in between. Germline CDR1 DFQATT, CDR2 SNEGSKA (reference sequence). In DNA, the CDR3 is TGCAGTGCTAGTTGGGGGGTCGGGGCCAACGTCCTGACTTTC. This codes for CSASWGVGANVLTF.

This clonotype has a count of ten or more. This sequence joins TRBV18 and TRBJ2-3; D not resolved. V was clipped by 3 bases and J by 2 bases, with 9 bases between them. This CDR3 spans 14 amino acids. Germline-derived CDR1 and CDR2 are KGHSH and LQKENI. Here the CDR3 reads CASSPPVHTDTQYF. DNA for the CDR3: TGTGCCAGCTCACCCCCAGTACACACAGATACGCAGTATTTT.

This clonotype has at least ten counts. The gene calls are TRBV28 and TRBJ2-7, with D uncertain. CDR1 MDHEN and CDR2 SYDVKM come from the germline V gene. With 4 bases removed from V and 0 bases from J, the gap between germline ends came to 19 bases. The CDR3 has 17 residues. The CDR3 DNA reads as TGTGCCAGCAGTTCCCCCACGGCTCCCGTCAGCTCCTACGAGCAGTACTTC. Translated, it gives CASSSPTAPVSSYEQYF.

CDR3 region: CASSSVDSQETQYF. The CDR3 DNA is TGTGCCAGCAGTTCCGTGGACTCACAAGAGACCCAGTACTTC. This chain uses TRBV27 with TRBJ2-5, with D possibly being TRBD2 (5 bases). CDR1 and CDR2 from the germline V gene are MNHEY and SMNVEV (reference sequence). The CDR3 has 14 residues. Trimming removed 4 bases from V and 2 bases from J, with 11 bases in between.

The table lists this clonotype with many counts. The chain joins TRBV28 to TRBJ2-3; 8 nucleotides match TRBD2. CDR1 and CDR2 (germline): MDHEN, SYDVKM. With V trimmed by 5 bases and J by 6 bases, 13 bases remained unmatched. The CDR3 sequence is 16 residues long. CDR3 in DNA: TGTGCCAGCAGTCCTACCCAAGCGGGAGAATATGATACGCAGTATTTT. Translating it yields CASSPTQAGEYDTQYF. The full variable domain, completed using reference TRBV28 and TRBJ2-3, is DVKVTQSSRYLVKRTGEKVFLECVQDMDHENMFWYRQDPGLGLRLIYFSYDVKMKEKGDIPEGYSVSREKKERFSLILESASTNQTSMYLCASSPTQAGEYDTQYFGPGTRLTVL.

This clonotype was detected many times. The chain is built from TRBV11-2 and TRBJ2-7, with D unclear. This CDR3 has 13 amino acids. The V end lost 1 base, the J end lost 6 bases, and 10 bases lay between the germline ends. Per germline, CDR1 SGHAT and CDR2 FQNNGV. The chain's CDR3 is CASSLAPGPEQYF. In DNA, the CDR3 is TGTGCCAGCAGCTTAGCCCCAGGACCCGAGCAGTACTTC.

This clonotype was detected only a few times. The chain employs TRBV12-3 or TRBV12-4 and TRBJ2-5; D might be TRBD1 (6 bases). The CDR3 consists of 14 residues. Trimming shortened V by 6 bases and J by 4 bases, and 15 bases separated the two germline ends. The CDR3 DNA reads TGTGCCAGCAGAGATAACAGGGCTGCAGAGACCCAGTACTTC. This codes for CASRDNRAAETQYF.

The V and J genes are TRBV7-6 and TRBJ1-5, with TRBD1 matching 9 bases. Trimming removed 5 bases from V and 4 bases from J; junction bases left unmatched: 6. The CDR3 consists of 15 residues. Looked up from germline, CDR1 is SGHVS and CDR2 is FNYEAQ. The CDR3 is CASSQGTGKNQPQHF. DNA for the CDR3: TGTGCCAGCAGCCAAGGGACAGGGAAGAATCAGCCCCAGCATTTT.

Only a few counts were recorded for this clonotype. Here the CDR3 reads CASMTGQRSTGELFF. CDR3 DNA sequence: TGTGCCAGCATGACGGGCCAAAGGAGCACCGGGGAGCTGTTTTTT. V and J are TRBV7-6 and TRBJ2-2; D is ambiguous. The germline CDR1 and CDR2 sequences are SGHVS and FNYEAQ. Trimming took 7 bases from V and 4 from J, leaving 16 bases between them. CDR3 length: 15 residues.

This clonotype was found many times. This sequence joins TRBV12-3 or TRBV12-4 and TRBJ2-1, with 7 bases identical to TRBD2. This CDR3 is 17 amino acids long. Unmatched junction bases numbered 16, after V lost 6 bases and J lost 5 bases. Here the CDR3 DNA reads TGTGCCAGCAGAGGGGAGCGGGACTTCGGATGGGACAATGAGCAGTTCTTC. This sequence encodes CASRGERDFGWDNEQFF.

In its sample, this clonotype was seen a few times. The chain recombines TRBV11-3 with TRBJ1-2; the D gene is possibly TRBD1 (6 bases). CDR1 is SGHNT and CDR2 is YENEEA in the germline V gene. Trimming took off 5 bases at V and 5 bases at J, with 12 bases between the two ends. This CDR3 has 13 residues. The CDR3 sequence: CASSRDTGYGYTF. The CDR3 DNA reads as TGTGCCAGCAGCCGGGACACCGGATATGGCTACACCTTC.

The chain has TRBV15 and TRBJ2-3, with 8 bases fitting TRBD2. Per germline, CDR1 LNHNV and CDR2 YYDKDF (reference sequence). Losses at the gene ends were 6 bases for V and 4 bases for J; bases not matched to a gene: 9. This CDR3 is 15 amino acids long. The CDR3 nucleotides are TGTGCCACCAGTTCCACCGGGACTAGGTCAGATACGCAGTATTTT. Residues: CATSSTGTRSDTQYF.

This clonotype was detected only a few times. A much larger clone differs by one base, so this may be a read error. J is TRBJ2-4 and V is TRBV2, with TRBD2 as a possible D gene (6 bases). V lost 7 bases and J 1 base, leaving 23 bases between the germline ends. CDR3 size: 18 residues. CDR1 is SNHLY, CDR2 FYNNEI, per germline. The CDR3 spells CASTELTGVRVAKNIQYF. In DNA, the CDR3 is TGTGCCAGCACCGAACTAACGGGAGTTCGGGTGGCCAAAAACATTCAGTACTTC.

The gene calls are TRBV20-1 and TRBJ2-1; TRBD1 aligns across 11 bases. The CDR3 has 15 residues. Germline V gives CDR1 DFQATT, CDR2 SNEGSKA (reference sequence). The V gene end was trimmed by 0 bases and the J gene end by 8 bases; junction bases not matched to a gene: 6. DNA for the CDR3: TGCAGTGCTAGAGATTGGGACAGGGGGGTAGATGAGCAGTTCTTC. Its protein is CSARDWDRGVDEQFF.